This TCR beta chain derives from a study of shared clonotypes between healthy human individuals. Trimming shortened V by 1 base and J by 4 bases, and 17 bases separated the two germline ends. The CDR3 covers 17 residues. Per the germline V gene, CDR1 is LGHNA and CDR2 is YNFKEQ. TCRdb's table, derived via immunoSEQ multiplex PCR, lists solely in-frame clones and lacks some. The table records about 2.4 million clones, over 85% of them present only once. Material: naive CD4+ T cells from PBMCs. Subset specified: CD45RA+ positively selected. The rearrangement uses TRBV4-2 and TRBJ1-5, with D possibly matching TRBD1 (6 bases). The TCR sequence derives from a man aged 18 to 30 in good health. Some clones in this sample may be carry-over from other donors' samples. CDR3 sequence reads: CASSQVSYREGNQPQHF. The DNA of the CDR3 is TGTGCCAGCAGCCAAGTTTCATACAGGGAAGGAAATCAGCCCCAGCATTTT.